What follows are 3 T cell receptor beta chains derived from one specimen sequenced in a study of OX40 agonist ivuxolimab in advanced cancers. Assay: immunoSEQ multiplex PCR; the TCRdb copy retains only in-frame clones and omits some. The table lists under 65,000 clones, 85% of them singletons. The material was CD4+ or CD8+ T cells sorted from blood, obtained in a trial of the OX40 agonist ivuxolimab. The receptors were gathered from an adult with an advanced solid tumor such as melanoma, head and neck, liver or kidney cancer.

The gene calls are TRBV27 and TRBJ2-1, with D possibly being TRBD2 (5 bases). The CDR3 sequence is 14 residues long. V was clipped by 4 bases and J by 0 bases, with 7 bases between them. Germline V CDR1 and CDR2: MNHEY, SMNVEV (reference sequence). The CDR3 protein is CASSSGGSYNEQFF. CDR3 DNA: TGTGCCAGCAGTTCCGGAGGCTCCTACAATGAGCAGTTCTTC.

For the CDR3, the DNA is TGTGCCAGCAGCTTAGCGGACAGGCCGGCGGGCACTGAAGCTTTCTTT. Its protein product is CASSLADRPAGTEAFF. The genes are TRBV7-9 and TRBJ1-1, with 7 positions matching TRBD1. V gave up 0 bases and J gave up 4 bases; unmatched junction bases: 8. Germline CDR1 reads SEHNR; CDR2 reads FQNEAQ (reference sequence). The CDR3 runs 16 residues. Drawing the rest from reference TRBV7-9 and TRBJ1-1, the complete variable domain is DTGVSQNPRHKITKRGQNVTFRCDPISEHNRLYWYRQTLGQGPEFLTYFQNEAQLEKSRLLSDRFSAERPKGSFSTLEIQRTEQGDSAMYLCASSLADRPAGTEAFFGQGTRLTVV.

This clone has just one count. The genes are TRBV4-3 and TRBJ1-1, with TRBD1 matching 9 bases. Germline V gene lookup returns CDR1 LGHNA and CDR2 YSLEER. This CDR3 region has 16 residues. The J segment lost 1 base and the V segment lost 5 bases, leaving 8 bases of the junction unmatched. CDR3 loop: CASSSRDRVGNTEAFF. In DNA form, the CDR3 reads TGCGCCAGCAGCAGCCGGGACAGGGTGGGGAACACTGAAGCTTTCTTT.